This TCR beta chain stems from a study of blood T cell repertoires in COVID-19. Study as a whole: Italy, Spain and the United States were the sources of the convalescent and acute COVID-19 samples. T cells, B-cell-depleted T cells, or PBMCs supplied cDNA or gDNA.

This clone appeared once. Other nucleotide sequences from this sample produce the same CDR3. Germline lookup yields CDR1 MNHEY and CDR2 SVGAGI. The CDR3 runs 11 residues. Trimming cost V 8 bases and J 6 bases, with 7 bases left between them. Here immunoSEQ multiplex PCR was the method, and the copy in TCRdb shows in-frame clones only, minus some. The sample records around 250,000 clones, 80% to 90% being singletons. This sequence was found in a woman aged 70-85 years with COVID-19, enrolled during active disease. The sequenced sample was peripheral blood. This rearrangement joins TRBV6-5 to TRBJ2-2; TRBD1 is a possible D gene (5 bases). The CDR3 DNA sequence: TGTGCCAGCGGCAGGGCCGGGGAGCTGTTTTTT. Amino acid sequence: CASGRAGELFF.